This T cell receptor beta chain was captured in a study of CD8+ T cells in alopecia areata. In germline, CDR1 is MNHEY, CDR2 SVGAGI. The CDR3 is 15 amino acids. Trimming stripped 4 bases from V and 5 bases from J, with 14 bases between. The sample's treatment: oral pan-JAK inhibitor, 5-10 mg twice daily. Reverse transcribed after extraction, RNA yielded cDNA as the sequencing template. Method: immunoSEQ multiplex PCR; TCRdb's copy keeps in-frame clones and lacks some. The sample includes more than 110,000 clones, roughly 50% of them seen just once. The receptor comes from a human donor with alopecia areata. The input for sequencing was CD8+ T cells sorted from blood, taken at week 4, from a patient treated with tofacitinib. The chain links TRBV6-5 to TRBJ2-2; D may correspond to TRBD1 or TRBD2 (5 bases each). CDR3 protein: CASSWGPEGTGELFF. The CDR3 DNA sequence: TGTGCCAGCAGTTGGGGACCCGAGGGAACCGGGGAGCTGTTTTTT.